This TCR beta chain was sequenced for a study of STAT5B mutations in CD4+ large granular lymphocyte leukemia. On the study more broadly: Among healthy donors, a particular HLA allele went with more CDR3 'QG' motifs.

Germline loops: CDR1 SNHLY, CDR2 FYNNEI. Trimming took 2 bases from V and 2 from J, leaving 16 bases between them. The CDR3 is 17 amino acids. Sequenced by immunoSEQ multiplex PCR; TCRdb stores in-frame clones only, minus some. The sample contains some 40,000 clones, 85% of which appear only once. Sequencing was carried out using CD4+ T cells from blood buffy coats. The clonotype comes from a human donor in good health. V usage is TRBV2 and J usage is TRBJ1-5; a weak D match, TRBD1 (5 bases). The CDR3 loop reads CASSERGRGRGNQPQHF. The CDR3 nucleotides read TGTGCCAGCAGTGAAAGGGGTAGGGGAAGGGGCAATCAGCCCCAGCATTTT.